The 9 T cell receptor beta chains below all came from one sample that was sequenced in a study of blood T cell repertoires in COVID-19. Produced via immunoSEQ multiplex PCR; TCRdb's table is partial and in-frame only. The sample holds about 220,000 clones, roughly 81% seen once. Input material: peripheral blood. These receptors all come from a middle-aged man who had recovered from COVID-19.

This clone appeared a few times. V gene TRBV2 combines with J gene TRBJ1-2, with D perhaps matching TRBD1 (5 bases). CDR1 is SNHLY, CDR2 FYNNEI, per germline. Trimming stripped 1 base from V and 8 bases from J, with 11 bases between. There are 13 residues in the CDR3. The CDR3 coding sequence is TGTGCCAGCAGTGAAGTAGGGGCTGGCGGCTACACCTTC. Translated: CASSEVGAGGYTF.

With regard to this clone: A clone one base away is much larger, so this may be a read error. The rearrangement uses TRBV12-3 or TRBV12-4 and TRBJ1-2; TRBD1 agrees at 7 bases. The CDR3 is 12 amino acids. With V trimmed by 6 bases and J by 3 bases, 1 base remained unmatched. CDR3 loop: CASSGTDYGYTF. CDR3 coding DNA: TGTGCCAGCAGCGGGACAGACTATGGCTACACCTTC.

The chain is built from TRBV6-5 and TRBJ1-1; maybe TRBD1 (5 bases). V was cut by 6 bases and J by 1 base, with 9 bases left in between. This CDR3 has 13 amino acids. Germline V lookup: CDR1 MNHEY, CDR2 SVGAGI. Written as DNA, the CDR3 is TGTGCCAGCAGCCCCGGACAGAACACTGAAGCTTTCTTT. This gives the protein CASSPGQNTEAFF.

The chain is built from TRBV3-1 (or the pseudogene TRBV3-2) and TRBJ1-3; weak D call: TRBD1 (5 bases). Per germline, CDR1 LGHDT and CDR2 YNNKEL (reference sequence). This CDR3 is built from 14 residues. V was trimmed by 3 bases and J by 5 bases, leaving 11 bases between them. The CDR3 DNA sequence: TGTGCCAGCAGCCATAGCAGGGATAGAAACACCATATATTTT. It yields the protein CASSHSRDRNTIYF.

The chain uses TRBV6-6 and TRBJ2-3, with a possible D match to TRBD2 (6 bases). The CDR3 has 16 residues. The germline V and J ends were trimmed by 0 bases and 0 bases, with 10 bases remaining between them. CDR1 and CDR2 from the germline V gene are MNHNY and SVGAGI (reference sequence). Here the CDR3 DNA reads TGTGCCAGCAGTTACTCGGGGACTCCTAGCACAGATACGCAGTATTTT. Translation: CASSYSGTPSTDTQYF.

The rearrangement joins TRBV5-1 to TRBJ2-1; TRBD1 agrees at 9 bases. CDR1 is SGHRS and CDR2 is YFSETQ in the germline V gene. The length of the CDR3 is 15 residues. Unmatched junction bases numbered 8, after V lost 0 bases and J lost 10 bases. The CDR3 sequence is CASSLGGQGSGEQFF. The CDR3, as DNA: TGCGCCAGCAGCTTGGGAGGACAGGGGTCGGGGGAGCAGTTCTTC.

The CDR3, as DNA: TGCGCCAGCAGCTTGATAGCGGGGGCCGGGGAGCAGTACTTC. Encoded protein: CASSLIAGAGEQYF. This chain links TRBV5-1 with TRBJ2-7; 9 bases match TRBD2. The CDR3 totals 14 residues. V gave up 1 base and J gave up 7 bases; unmatched junction bases: 6. CDR1 is SGHRS, CDR2 YFSETQ, per germline.

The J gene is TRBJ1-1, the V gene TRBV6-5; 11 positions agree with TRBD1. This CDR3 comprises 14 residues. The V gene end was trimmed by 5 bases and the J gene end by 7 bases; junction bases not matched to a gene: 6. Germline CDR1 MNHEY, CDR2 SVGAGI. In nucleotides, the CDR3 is TGTGCCAGCAGTCTCCGGGGACAGGGGGATGAAGCTTTCTTT. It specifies CASSLRGQGDEAFF.

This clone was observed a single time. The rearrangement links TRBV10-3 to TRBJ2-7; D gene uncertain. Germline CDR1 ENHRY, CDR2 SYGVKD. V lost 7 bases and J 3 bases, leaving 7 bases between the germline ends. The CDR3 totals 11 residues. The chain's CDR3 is CAIKQDYEQYF. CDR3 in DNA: TGTGCCATCAAGCAGGACTACGAGCAGTACTTC.